This TCR beta chain was identified in a study of cytomegalovirus exposure and HLA in healthy donors. With 5 bases removed from V and 1 base from J, the gap between germline ends came to 15 bases. The CDR3 spans 15 residues. CDR1 and CDR2 from the germline V gene are SGHRS and YFSETQ. The PCR had 60 Vbeta and 13 Jbeta primers. Measured with immunoSEQ multiplex PCR; TCRdb has only the in-frame clones, and not every one. The sample holds some 120,000 clones, approximately 82% seen once. The sequence derives from a man between 25 and 39 years old in good health and CMV-seropositive. The sequenced material came from PBMCs. The chain joins TRBV5-1 to TRBJ1-1; maybe TRBD1 (6 bases). The CDR3 DNA sequence: TGCGCCAGCAGAAACTCAGGGGTTCCGAACACTGAAGCTTTCTTT. Its translation is CASRNSGVPNTEAFF. The whole variable domain, remainder taken from reference TRBV5-1 and TRBJ1-1, is KAGVTQTPRYLIKTRGQQVTLSCSPISGHRSVSWYQQTPGQGLQFLFEYFSETQRNKGNFPGRFSGRQFSNSRSEMNVSTLELGDSALYLCASRNSGVPNTEAFFGQGTRLTVV.